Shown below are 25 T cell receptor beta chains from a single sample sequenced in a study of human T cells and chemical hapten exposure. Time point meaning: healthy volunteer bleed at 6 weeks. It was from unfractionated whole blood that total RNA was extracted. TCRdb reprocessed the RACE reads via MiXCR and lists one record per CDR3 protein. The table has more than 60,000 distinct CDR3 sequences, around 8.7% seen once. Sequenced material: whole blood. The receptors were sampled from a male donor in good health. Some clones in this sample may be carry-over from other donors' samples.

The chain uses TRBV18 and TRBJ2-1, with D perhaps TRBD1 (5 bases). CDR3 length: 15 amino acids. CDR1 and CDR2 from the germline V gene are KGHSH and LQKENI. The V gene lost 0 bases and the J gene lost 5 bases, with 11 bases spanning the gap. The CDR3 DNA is TGTGCCAGCTCACCACCTTCAGGGTACGACAATGAGCAGTTCTTC. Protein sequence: CASSPPSGYDNEQFF.

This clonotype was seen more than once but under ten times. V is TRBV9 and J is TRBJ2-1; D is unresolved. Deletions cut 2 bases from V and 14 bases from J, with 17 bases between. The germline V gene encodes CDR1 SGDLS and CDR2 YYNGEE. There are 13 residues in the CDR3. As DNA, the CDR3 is TGTGCCAGCAGCGTTTCCGACTTGGGTGGGGAGTTCTTC. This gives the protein CASSVSDLGGEFF.

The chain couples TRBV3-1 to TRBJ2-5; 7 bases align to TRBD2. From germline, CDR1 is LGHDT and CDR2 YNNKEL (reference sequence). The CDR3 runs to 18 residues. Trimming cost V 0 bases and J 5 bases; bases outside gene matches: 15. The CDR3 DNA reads TGTGCCAGCAGCCAAGACTGGAATCGACTAGCTGATGAGGAGACCCAGTACTTC. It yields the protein CASSQDWNRLADEETQYF.

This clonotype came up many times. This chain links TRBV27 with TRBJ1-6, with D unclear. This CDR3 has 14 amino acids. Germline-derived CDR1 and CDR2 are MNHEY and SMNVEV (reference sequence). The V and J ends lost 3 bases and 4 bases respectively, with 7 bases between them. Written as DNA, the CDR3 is TGTGCCAGCAGTTTCGAGGAATATAATTCACCCCTCCACTTT. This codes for CASSFEEYNSPLHF.

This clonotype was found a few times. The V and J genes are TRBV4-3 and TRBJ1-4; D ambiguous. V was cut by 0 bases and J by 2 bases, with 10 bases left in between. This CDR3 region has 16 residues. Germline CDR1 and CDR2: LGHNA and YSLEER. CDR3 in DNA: TGCGCCAGCAGCCAAGATAGGGTGGTCACTAATGAAAAACTGTTTTTT. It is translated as CASSQDRVVTNEKLFF.

The DNA of the CDR3 is TGCAGCGTCGAGGGGGCGCGAGGCGCTGAAGCTTTCTTT. Protein product: CSVEGARGAEAFF. V usage is TRBV29-1 and J usage is TRBJ1-1; 7 bases are shared with TRBD1. Germline loops: CDR1 SQVTM, CDR2 ANQGSEA. V dropped 6 bases and J dropped 6; count of bases not matched to a gene: 10. The CDR3 has 13 amino acids.

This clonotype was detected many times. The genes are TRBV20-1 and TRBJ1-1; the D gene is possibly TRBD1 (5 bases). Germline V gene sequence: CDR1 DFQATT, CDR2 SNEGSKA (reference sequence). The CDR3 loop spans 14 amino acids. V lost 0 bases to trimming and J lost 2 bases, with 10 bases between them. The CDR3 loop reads CSARDRGLNTEAFF. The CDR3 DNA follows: TGCAGTGCTAGAGATCGGGGCTTAAACACTGAAGCTTTCTTT.

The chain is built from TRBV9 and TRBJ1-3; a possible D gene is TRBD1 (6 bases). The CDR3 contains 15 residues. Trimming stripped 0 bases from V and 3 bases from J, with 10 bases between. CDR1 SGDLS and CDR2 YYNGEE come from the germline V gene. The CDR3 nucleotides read TGTGCCAGCAGCGTAGGAGGGGGTAATGGAAACACCATATATTTT. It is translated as CASSVGGGNGNTIYF.

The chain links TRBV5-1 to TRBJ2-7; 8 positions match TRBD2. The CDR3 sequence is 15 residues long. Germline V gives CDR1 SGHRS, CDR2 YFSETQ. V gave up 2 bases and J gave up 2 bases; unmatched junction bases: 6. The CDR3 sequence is CASSLSSGSTYEQYF. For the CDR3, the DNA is TGCGCCAGCAGCTTATCTAGCGGGTCGACCTACGAGCAGTACTTC.

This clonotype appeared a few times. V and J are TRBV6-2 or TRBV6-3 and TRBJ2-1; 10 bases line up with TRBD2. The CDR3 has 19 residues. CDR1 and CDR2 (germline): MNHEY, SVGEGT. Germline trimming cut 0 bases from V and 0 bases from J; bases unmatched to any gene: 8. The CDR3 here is CASSYSISGGSSSYNEQFF. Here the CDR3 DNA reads TGTGCCAGCAGTTACTCGATTAGCGGGGGGTCCAGCTCCTACAATGAGCAGTTCTTC.

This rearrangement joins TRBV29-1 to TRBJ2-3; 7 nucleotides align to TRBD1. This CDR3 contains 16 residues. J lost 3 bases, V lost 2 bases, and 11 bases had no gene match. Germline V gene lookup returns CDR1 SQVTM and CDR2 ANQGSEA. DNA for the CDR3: TGCAGCGTTGAATCATGGAATGAGGGGGCTACAGATACGCAGTATTTT. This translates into CSVESWNEGATDTQYF.

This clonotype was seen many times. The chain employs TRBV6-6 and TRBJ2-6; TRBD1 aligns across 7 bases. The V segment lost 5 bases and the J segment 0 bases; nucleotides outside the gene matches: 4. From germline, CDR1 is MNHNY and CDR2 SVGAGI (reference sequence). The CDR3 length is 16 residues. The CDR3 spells CASSIDRDSGANVLTF. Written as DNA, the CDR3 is TGTGCCAGCAGTATCGACAGGGACTCTGGGGCCAACGTCCTGACTTTC.

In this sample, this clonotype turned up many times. In DNA, the CDR3 is TGTGCCAGCCGGTCCCGAGAGTCCTACGAGCAGTACTTC. Encoded protein: CASRSRESYEQYF. The chain has TRBV2 and TRBJ2-7; D is unclear. Germline loops: CDR1 SNHLY, CDR2 FYNNEI. The CDR3 extends over 13 amino acids. With 8 bases removed from V and 1 base from J, the gap between germline ends came to 12 bases. The full variable domain, with the rest looked up from reference TRBV2 and TRBJ2-7, is EPEVTQTPSHQVTQMGQEVILRCVPISNHLYFYWYRQILGQKVEFLVSFYNNEISEKSEIFDDQFSVERPDGSNFTLKIRSTKLEDSAMYFCASRSRESYEQYFGPGTRLTVT.

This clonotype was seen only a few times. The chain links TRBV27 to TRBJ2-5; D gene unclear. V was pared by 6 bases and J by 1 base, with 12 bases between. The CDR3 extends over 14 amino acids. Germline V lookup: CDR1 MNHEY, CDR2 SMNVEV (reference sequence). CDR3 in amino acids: CASSYQATQETQYF. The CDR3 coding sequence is TGTGCCAGCAGCTATCAGGCGACCCAAGAGACCCAGTACTTC.

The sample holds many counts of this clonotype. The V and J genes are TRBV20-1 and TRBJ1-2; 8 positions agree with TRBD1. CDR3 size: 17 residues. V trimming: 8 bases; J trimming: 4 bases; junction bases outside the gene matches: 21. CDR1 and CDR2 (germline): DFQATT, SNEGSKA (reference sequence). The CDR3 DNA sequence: TGCAGTTCCGGAATATCAGACGGACAGGGAGGTCGCTATGGCTACACCTTC. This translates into CSSGISDGQGGRYGYTF.

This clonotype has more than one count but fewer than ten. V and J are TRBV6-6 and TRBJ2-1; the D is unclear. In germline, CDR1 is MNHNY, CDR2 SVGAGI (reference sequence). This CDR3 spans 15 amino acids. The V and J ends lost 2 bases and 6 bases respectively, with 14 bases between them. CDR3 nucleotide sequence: TGTGCCAGCAGTTACCCGGGCGTCCCTCTCAATGAGCAGTTCTTC. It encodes CASSYPGVPLNEQFF.

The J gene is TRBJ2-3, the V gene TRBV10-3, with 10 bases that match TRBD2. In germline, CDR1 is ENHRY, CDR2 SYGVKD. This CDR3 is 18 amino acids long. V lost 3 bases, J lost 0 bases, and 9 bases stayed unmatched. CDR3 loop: CAISERSGGGLSTDTQYF. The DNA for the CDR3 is TGTGCCATCAGTGAAAGGAGCGGGGGGGGACTAAGCACAGATACGCAGTATTTT.

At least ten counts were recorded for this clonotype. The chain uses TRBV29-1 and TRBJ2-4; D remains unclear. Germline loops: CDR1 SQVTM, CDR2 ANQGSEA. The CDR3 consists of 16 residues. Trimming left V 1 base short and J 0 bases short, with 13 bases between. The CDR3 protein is CSVEGNTLGAKNIQYF. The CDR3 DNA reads TGCAGCGTTGAAGGTAACACCCTTGGAGCCAAAAACATTCAGTACTTC.

CDR3 sequence reads: CASSSGRADSPLHF. The CDR3 DNA follows: TGTGCCAGCAGTTCCGGCCGGGCTGACTCACCCCTCCACTTT. V and J are TRBV6-5 and TRBJ1-6; no definite D call. This CDR3 is 14 amino acids long. The V gene lost 4 bases and the J gene lost 10 bases, with 14 bases spanning the gap. Germline values: CDR1 MNHEY, CDR2 SVGAGI.

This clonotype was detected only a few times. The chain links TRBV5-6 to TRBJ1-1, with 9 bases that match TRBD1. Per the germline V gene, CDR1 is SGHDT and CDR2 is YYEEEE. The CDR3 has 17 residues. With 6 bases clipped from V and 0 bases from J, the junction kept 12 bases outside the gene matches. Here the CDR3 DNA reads TGTGCCAGCACCCCGTCGGACAGGGGTAACTTGAACACTGAAGCTTTCTTT. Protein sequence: CASTPSDRGNLNTEAFF.

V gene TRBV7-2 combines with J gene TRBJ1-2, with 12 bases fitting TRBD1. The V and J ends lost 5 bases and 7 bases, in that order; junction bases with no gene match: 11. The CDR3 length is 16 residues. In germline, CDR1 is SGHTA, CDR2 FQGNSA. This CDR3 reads CASSRPGQGALGGYTF. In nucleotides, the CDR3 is TGTGCCAGCAGCCGCCCGGGACAGGGGGCGCTGGGTGGCTACACCTTC. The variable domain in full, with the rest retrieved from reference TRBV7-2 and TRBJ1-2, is GAGVSQSPSNKVTEKGKDVELRCDPISGHTALYWYRQSLGQGLEFLIYFQGNSAPDKSGLPSDRFSAERTGGSVSTLTIQRTQQEDSAVYLCASSRPGQGALGGYTFGSGTRLTVV.

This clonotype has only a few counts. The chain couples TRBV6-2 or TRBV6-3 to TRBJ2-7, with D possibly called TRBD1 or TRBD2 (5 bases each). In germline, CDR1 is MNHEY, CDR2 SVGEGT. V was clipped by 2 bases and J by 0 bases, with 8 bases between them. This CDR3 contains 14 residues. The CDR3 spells CASSYRGPSYEQYF. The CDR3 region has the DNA TGTGCCAGCAGTTACCGGGGACCCTCCTACGAGCAGTACTTC.

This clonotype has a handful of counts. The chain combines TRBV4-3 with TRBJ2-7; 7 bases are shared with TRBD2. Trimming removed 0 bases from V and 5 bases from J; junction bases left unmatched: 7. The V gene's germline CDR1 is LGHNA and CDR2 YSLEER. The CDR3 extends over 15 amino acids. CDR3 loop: CASSQDRKGRDEQYF. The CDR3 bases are TGCGCCAGCAGCCAAGATCGGAAGGGGAGGGACGAGCAGTACTTC.

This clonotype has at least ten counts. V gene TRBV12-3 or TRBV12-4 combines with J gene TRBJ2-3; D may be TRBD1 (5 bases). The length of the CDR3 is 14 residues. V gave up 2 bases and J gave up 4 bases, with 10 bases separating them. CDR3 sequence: CASSLRAGSDTQYF. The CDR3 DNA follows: TGTGCCAGCAGTTTAAGGGCAGGGTCAGATACGCAGTATTTT.

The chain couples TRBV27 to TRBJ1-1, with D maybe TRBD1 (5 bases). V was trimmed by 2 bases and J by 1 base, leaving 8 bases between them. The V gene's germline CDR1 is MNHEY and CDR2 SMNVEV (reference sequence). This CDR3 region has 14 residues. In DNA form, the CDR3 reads TGTGCCAGCAGTTTAAGACAGACGAACACTGAAGCTTTCTTT. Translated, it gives CASSLRQTNTEAFF.